Following are 3 T cell receptor beta chains from one sample sequenced in a study of low-dose radiotherapy and immunotherapy resistance in tumors. Primers targeting TRAV and TRBV primed first-strand cDNA, covering alpha and beta chains. With a constant-region primer and a V-primer adapter, TCRs were subjected to approximately 18 PCR cycles of amplification. Each CDR3 protein is one row after TCRdb ran MiXCR on the reads. Seen here are 100,000 or so distinct CDR3 sequences, more than 20% observed once, and the top ten hold 4.1%. Time point denoted: after trial treatment. Treatment here: LDRT plus nivolumab, ipilimumab, low-dose cyclophosphamide and aspirin (RACIN trial). Sequencing was performed on PBMCs, taken after low-dose radiotherapy plus immunotherapy. The source of these receptors is a male donor with prostate cancer.

The CDR3 bases are TGCAGTGCCGGGGGTTACGGATTACTCTATGGCTACACCTTC. Translation gives CSAGGYGLLYGYTF. The chain joins TRBV20-1 to TRBJ1-2, with D possibly matching TRBD1 (5 bases). This CDR3 has 14 amino acids. V dropped 6 bases and J dropped 4 bases, with 18 bases sitting between them. From germline, CDR1 is DFQATT and CDR2 SNEGSKA (reference sequence).

V is TRBV12-3 or TRBV12-4 and J is TRBJ2-7; D gene uncertain. V was clipped by 8 bases and J by 3 bases, with 8 bases between them. The length of the CDR3 is 11 residues. The CDR3 here is CASARGYEQYF. DNA of the CDR3: TGTGCCAGCGCCCGTGGCTACGAGCAGTACTTC.

This chain links TRBV2 with TRBJ1-5; D unresolved. The CDR3 covers 13 residues. Germline V gene lookup returns CDR1 SNHLY and CDR2 FYNNEI. The V end lost 6 bases, the J end lost 1 base, and 7 bases lay between the germline ends. CDR3 sequence reads: CASRGLSNQPQHF. CDR3 nucleotide sequence: TGTGCCAGCAGGGGTTTGAGCAATCAGCCCCAGCATTTT.